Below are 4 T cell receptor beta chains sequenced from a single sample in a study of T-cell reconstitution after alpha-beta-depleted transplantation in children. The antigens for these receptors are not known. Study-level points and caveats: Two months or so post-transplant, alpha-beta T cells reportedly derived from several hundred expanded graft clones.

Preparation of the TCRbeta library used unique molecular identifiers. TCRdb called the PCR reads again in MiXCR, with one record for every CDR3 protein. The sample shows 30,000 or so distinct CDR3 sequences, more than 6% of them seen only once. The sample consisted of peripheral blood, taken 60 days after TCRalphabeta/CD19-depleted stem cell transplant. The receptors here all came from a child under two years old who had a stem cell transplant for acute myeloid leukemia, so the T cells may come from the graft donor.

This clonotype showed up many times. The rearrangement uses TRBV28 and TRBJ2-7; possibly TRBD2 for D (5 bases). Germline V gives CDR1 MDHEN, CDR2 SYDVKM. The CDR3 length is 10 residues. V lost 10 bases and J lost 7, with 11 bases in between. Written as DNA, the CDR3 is TGTGCCATCGGACTCTCGGAGCAGTACTTC. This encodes CAIGLSEQYF.

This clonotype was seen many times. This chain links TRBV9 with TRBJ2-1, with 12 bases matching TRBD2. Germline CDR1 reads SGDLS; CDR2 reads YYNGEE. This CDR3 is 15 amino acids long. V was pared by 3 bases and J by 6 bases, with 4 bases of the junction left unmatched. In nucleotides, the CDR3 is TGTGCCAGCAGCGCTAGCGGGGGGGCCGGCAATGAGCAGTTCTTC. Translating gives CASSASGGAGNEQFF.

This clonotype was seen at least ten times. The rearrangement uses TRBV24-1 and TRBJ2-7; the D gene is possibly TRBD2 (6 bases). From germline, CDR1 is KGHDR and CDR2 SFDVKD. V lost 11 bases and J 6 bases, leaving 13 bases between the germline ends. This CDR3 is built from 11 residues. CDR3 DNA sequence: TGTGCCATCCGGAGGGGAGCCGAGCAGTACTTC. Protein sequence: CAIRRGAEQYF.

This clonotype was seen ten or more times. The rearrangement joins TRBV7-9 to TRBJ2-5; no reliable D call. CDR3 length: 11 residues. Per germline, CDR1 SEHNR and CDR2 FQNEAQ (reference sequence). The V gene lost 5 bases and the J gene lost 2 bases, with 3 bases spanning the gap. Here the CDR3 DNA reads TGTGCCAGCAGCCATCAAGAGACCCAGTACTTC. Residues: CASSHQETQYF. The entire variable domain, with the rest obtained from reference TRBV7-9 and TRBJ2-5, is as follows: DTGVSQNPRHKITKRGQNVTFRCDPISEHNRLYWYRQTLGQGPEFLTYFQNEAQLEKSRLLSDRFSAERPKGSFSTLEIQRTEQGDSAMYLCASSHQETQYFGPGTRLLVL.